This is a list of T cell receptor beta chains from one sample in a study of Ad26.COV2.S vaccination and SARS-CoV-2 variants. Profiling relied on immunoSEQ multiplex PCR, and the TCRdb table lists in-frame clones only, not all of them. The sample has 430,000 or so clones, about 88% seen once; the top ten hold 2.5%. The material sequenced was peripheral blood, taken in a trial of Ad26.COV2.S vaccine versus placebo. The receptors come from a person between 18 and 65 years old who received the Ad26.COV2.S COVID-19 vaccine or a placebo. CDR3s include the opening cysteine and the closing phenylalanine or tryptophan.

CDR3: CASSLSRFGYTF; V: TRBV7-2; J: TRBJ1-2
CDR3: CSARWIETQYF; V: TRBV20-1; J: TRBJ2-5
CDR3: CAWRKPHTGELFF; V: TRBV30; J: TRBJ2-2
CDR3: CASSTQGGGVAKNIQYF; V: TRBV7-2; J: TRBJ2-4
CDR3: CASSVGQGADTQYF; V: TRBV27; J: TRBJ2-3
CDR3: CASSLIPQGLGFYEQYF; V: TRBV3-1/TRBV3-2; J: TRBJ2-7
CDR3: CATSGEGQQILSYNEQFF; V: TRBV24-1; J: TRBJ2-1
CDR3: CASRYRSTQETQYF; V: TRBV6-5; J: TRBJ2-5
CDR3: CASSLFRWNEQFF; V: TRBV11-3; J: TRBJ2-1
CDR3: CASSIQTGAGPSSGAQYF; V: TRBV19; J: TRBJ2-5
CDR3: CASSHNVLFFQETQYF; V: TRBV14; J: TRBJ2-5
CDR3: CASSVRPYGADTQYF; V: TRBV9; J: TRBJ2-3
CDR3: CASSFMGTETQYF; V: TRBV7-9; J: TRBJ2-5
CDR3: CASSKDRGDNEKLFF; V: TRBV7-9; J: TRBJ1-4
CDR3: CASSHPRELPTDTQYF; V: TRBV4-1; J: TRBJ2-3
CDR3: CASSDDWNTEAFF; V: TRBV9; J: TRBJ1-1
CDR3: CASSPLGLAGAETQYF; V: TRBV7-3; J: TRBJ2-5
CDR3: CASSGVHGDTIYF; V: TRBV5-4; J: TRBJ1-3
CDR3: CASSIFSIGNQPQHF; V: TRBV19; J: TRBJ1-5
CDR3: CSVGRVGYGYTF; V: TRBV29-1; J: TRBJ1-2
CDR3: CASSDSVPSYTDTQYF; V: TRBV28; J: TRBJ2-3
CDR3: CASSTGQKTGELFF; V: TRBV5-1; J: TRBJ2-2
CDR3: CASSLEAQFSPLHF; V: TRBV11-2; J: TRBJ1-6
CDR3: CASSFRPGHPNTEAFF; V: TRBV5-6; J: TRBJ1-1
CDR3: CASSQDNRGRTKETQYF; V: TRBV4-1; J: TRBJ2-5
CDR3: CASSLQGHIDSPLHF; V: TRBV6-5; J: TRBJ1-6
CDR3: CSPPWTGPTEAFF; V: TRBV29-1; J: TRBJ1-1
CDR3: CASSQGFGLIEGDTQYF; V: TRBV14; J: TRBJ2-3
CDR3: CASRDRGARLAGRAYNEQFF; V: TRBV5-1; J: TRBJ2-1
CDR3: CASSGGQGKGYTF; V: TRBV7-2; J: TRBJ1-2
CDR3: CASSFYYNWGAREQYF; V: TRBV28; J: TRBJ2-7
CDR3: CASSLNRGGEVELFF; V: TRBV7-8; J: TRBJ1-4
CDR3: CASSPHLSGSYNEQFF; V: TRBV9; J: TRBJ2-1
CDR3: CASSARWSLEAFF; V: TRBV27; J: TRBJ1-1
CDR3: CASSVRGQGAGNEKLFF; V: TRBV9; J: TRBJ1-4
CDR3: CASSHGTGDATDTQYF; V: TRBV4-2; J: TRBJ2-3
CDR3: CASRLWTTGNTIYF; V: TRBV19; J: TRBJ1-3
CDR3: CASSLPLGGSTDTQYF; V: TRBV13; J: TRBJ2-3
CDR3: CASSQDRGWTEAFF; V: TRBV7-8; J: TRBJ1-1
CDR3: CASSRLAGGSETQYF; V: TRBV3-1/TRBV3-2; J: TRBJ2-5
CDR3: CASSPVGGMNTEAFF; V: TRBV18; J: TRBJ1-1
CDR3: CASSRTSGRAGTDTQYF; V: TRBV7-2; J: TRBJ2-3
CDR3: CASSLGNLVRDGVTDTQYF; V: TRBV11-2; J: TRBJ2-3
CDR3: CASSLRLAGETQYF; V: TRBV7-8; J: TRBJ2-5
CDR3: CASSSQRIGAGGELFF; V: TRBV7-3; J: TRBJ2-2
CDR3: CASGLGLGASGTQYF; V: TRBV12-5; J: TRBJ2-5
CDR3: CASSPGQGAATGELFF; V: TRBV7-8; J: TRBJ2-2
CDR3: CASSLNGVPNSPLHF; V: TRBV5-1; J: TRBJ1-6
CDR3: CASSLGSRYEQFF; V: TRBV5-4; J: TRBJ2-1
CDR3: CASSWSSYEQYF; V: TRBV18; J: TRBJ2-7
CDR3: CASSLVVGTGPFF; V: TRBV7-8; J: TRBJ2-1
CDR3: CASSPDRYNQPQHF; V: TRBV18; J: TRBJ1-5